This T cell receptor beta chain was sequenced for a study of T cells in Graves' hyperthyroidism and ophthalmopathy. Findings and caveats of the study: Separation of ophthalmopathy from stable hyperthyroidism was achieved by a 13 V-J model.

Looked up from germline, CDR1 is ENHRY and CDR2 is SYGVKD. The length of the CDR3 is 13 residues. V gave up 6 bases and J gave up 4 bases; unmatched junction bases: 4. Template material for amplifying TCR beta CDR3 regions consisted of RNA transcripts. An initial round of RT-PCR targeting the TCR CDR3 relied on the HTBI primer set. TCRdb re-analysed the multiplex PCR reads in MiXCR, keeping a single row per CDR3 protein. The sample includes about 410,000 distinct CDR3 sequences, around 13% seen only once; the top ten take around a fifth. As regards this clonotype: What it binds is unknown.

The chain uses TRBV10-3 and TRBJ2-7, with TRBD2 matching 9 bases. The material sequenced was blood. This sequence was found in a woman in her thirties with Graves' ophthalmopathy. The CDR3 loop reads CAISPSGEYEQYF. For the CDR3, the DNA is TGTGCCATCAGCCCTAGCGGGGAATACGAGCAGTACTTC.